The 9 T cell receptor beta chains given below trace back to one sample, sequenced in a study of blood T cell repertoires in COVID-19. TCRdb's copy holds only in-frame clones and misses some; the assay was immunoSEQ multiplex PCR. The sample contains about 160,000 clones, 85% to 90% of which appear only once. The sequenced sample was peripheral blood. The receptor source for this set is a man younger than 35 with COVID-19, enrolled during active disease.

The chain has TRBV4-1 and TRBJ2-1; no clear D. Looked up from germline, CDR1 is MGHRA and CDR2 is YSYEKL. V lost 2 bases, J lost 0 bases, and 14 bases lay in between. This CDR3 is 17 amino acids long. CDR3: CASSQRSLQLSYNEQFF. CDR3 nucleotide sequence: TGCGCCAGCAGCCAAAGGTCGTTACAGCTCTCCTACAATGAGCAGTTCTTC.

The chain uses TRBV5-1 and TRBJ2-7, with D possibly being TRBD1 (5 bases). Trimming shortened V by 7 bases and J by 1 base, and 15 bases separated the two germline ends. The germline CDR1 and CDR2 sequences are SGHRS and YFSETQ. This CDR3 contains 14 residues. The CDR3, as DNA: TGCGCCAGCGCGGACACTGGCTCTTCCTACGAGCAGTACTTC. Protein: CASADTGSSYEQYF.

This clone appeared a few times. The chain employs TRBV5-1 and TRBJ1-2; no firm D call. This CDR3 contains 14 residues. The V gene's germline CDR1 is SGHRS and CDR2 YFSETQ. The V end lost 4 bases, the J end lost 8 bases, and 18 bases lay between the germline ends. The CDR3 DNA follows: TGCGCCAGCAGCAGAGAAGAGGAGTCCTACGGCTACACCTTC. Translated, it gives CASSREEESYGYTF. Supplemented by reference TRBV5-1 and TRBJ1-2, the full variable domain reads KAGVTQTPRYLIKTRGQQVTLSCSPISGHRSVSWYQQTPGQGLQFLFEYFSETQRNKGNFPGRFSGRQFSNSRSEMNVSTLELGDSALYLCASSREEESYGYTFGSGTRLTVV.

In this sample, this clone turned up once. The chain couples TRBV11-2 to TRBJ1-2; D is perhaps TRBD1 (6 bases). The length of the CDR3 is 13 residues. CDR1 SGHAT and CDR2 FQNNGV come from the germline V gene. The ends were cut back, 3 bases at V and 2 bases at J, with 7 bases in the middle. CDR3 bases: TGTGCCAGCAGCTTTGGGACAAACTATGGCTACACCTTC. Its protein is CASSFGTNYGYTF.

This clone was seen only once. The chain links TRBV4-1 to TRBJ2-3, with D unresolved. Germline loops: CDR1 MGHRA, CDR2 YSYEKL. The CDR3 has 15 residues. The V end was cut by 1 base, the J end by 0 bases, with 8 bases between. The CDR3 DNA follows: TGCGCCAGCAGCCAAGGCCCAACTAGCACAGATACGCAGTATTTT. Translating gives CASSQGPTSTDTQYF.

The CDR3 DNA is TGTGCCAGCTCACCACAGGGGGACACTGAAGCTTTCTTT. Its translation: CASSPQGDTEAFF. The rearrangement uses TRBV18 and TRBJ1-1; TRBD1 might be the D (6 bases). Trimming removed 1 base from V and 3 bases from J, with 6 bases in between. Per germline, CDR1 KGHSH and CDR2 LQKENI. CDR3 length: 13 amino acids.

The V call is TRBV9, the J call TRBJ2-3; D possibly corresponds to TRBD2 (5 bases). Deletions cut 5 bases from V and 5 bases from J, with 18 bases between. The CDR3 covers 15 residues. Per germline, CDR1 SGDLS and CDR2 YYNGEE. The DNA of the CDR3 is TGTGCCAGCAGGTCTCGTGTCACCGGAGGAGATACGCAGTATTTT. Translation: CASRSRVTGGDTQYF.

J is TRBJ1-1 and V is TRBV10-3; perhaps TRBD1 as D (5 bases). Germline assignment: CDR1 ENHRY and CDR2 SYGVKD. Trimming took 2 bases from V and 3 from J, leaving 10 bases between them. This CDR3 has 14 residues. This CDR3 is CAISEKQAYTEAFF. CDR3 DNA sequence: TGTGCCATCAGTGAGAAACAGGCCTACACTGAAGCTTTCTTT.

The V and J genes are TRBV21-1 and TRBJ2-5; TRBD1 is the table's D call and was not checked against the DNA. TRBV21-1 is marked as a pseudogene. The CDR3 is 14 residues long. The CDR3: CASSAGTGAETQYF. The CDR3 DNA is TGTGCCAGCAGCGCCGGGACAGGGGCTGAGACCCAGTACTTC.